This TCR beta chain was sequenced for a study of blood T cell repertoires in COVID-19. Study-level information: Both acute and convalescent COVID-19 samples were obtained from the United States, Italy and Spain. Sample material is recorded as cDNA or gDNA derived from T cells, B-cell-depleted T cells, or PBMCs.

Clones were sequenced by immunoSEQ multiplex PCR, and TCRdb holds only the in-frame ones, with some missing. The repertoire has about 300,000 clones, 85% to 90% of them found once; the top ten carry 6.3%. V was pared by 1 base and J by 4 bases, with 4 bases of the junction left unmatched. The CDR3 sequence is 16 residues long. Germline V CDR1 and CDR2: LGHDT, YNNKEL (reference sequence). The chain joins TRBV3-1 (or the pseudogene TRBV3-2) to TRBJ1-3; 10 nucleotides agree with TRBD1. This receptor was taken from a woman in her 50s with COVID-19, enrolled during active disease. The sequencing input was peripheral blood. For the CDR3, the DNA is TGTGCCAGCAGCCAAGGGGGACAGGGGATCGGAAACACCATATATTTT. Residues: CASSQGGQGIGNTIYF.